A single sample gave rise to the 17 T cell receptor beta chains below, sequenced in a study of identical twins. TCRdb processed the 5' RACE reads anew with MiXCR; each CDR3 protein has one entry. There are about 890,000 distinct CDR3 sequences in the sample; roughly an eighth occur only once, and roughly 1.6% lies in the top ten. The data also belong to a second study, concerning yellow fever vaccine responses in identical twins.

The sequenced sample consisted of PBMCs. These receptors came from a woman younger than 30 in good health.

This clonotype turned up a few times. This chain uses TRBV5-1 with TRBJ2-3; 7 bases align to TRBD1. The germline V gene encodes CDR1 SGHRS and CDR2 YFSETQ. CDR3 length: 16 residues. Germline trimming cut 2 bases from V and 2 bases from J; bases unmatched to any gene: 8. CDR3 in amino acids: CASSFGRTGFTDTQYF. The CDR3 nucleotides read TGCGCCAGCAGCTTTGGCCGGACAGGATTCACAGATACGCAGTATTTT.

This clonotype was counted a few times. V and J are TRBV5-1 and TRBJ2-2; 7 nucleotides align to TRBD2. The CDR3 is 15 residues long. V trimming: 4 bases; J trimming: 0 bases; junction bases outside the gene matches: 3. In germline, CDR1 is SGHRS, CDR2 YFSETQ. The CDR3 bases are TGCGCCAGCAGCGGGGGGGAACCGAACACCGGGGAGCTGTTTTTT. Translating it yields CASSGGEPNTGELFF.

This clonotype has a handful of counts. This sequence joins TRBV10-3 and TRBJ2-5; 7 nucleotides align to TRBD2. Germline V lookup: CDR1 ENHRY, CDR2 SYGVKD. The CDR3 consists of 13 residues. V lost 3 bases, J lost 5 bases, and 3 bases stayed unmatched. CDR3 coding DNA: TGTGCCATCAGTGATCGGGGAGGGGAGACCCAGTACTTC. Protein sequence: CAISDRGGETQYF.

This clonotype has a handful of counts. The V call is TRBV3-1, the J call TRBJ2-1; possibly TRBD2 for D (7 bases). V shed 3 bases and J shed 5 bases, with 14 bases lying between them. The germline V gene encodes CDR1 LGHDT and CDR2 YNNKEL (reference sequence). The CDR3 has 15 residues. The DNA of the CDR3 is TGTGCCAGCAGCCAGCGGGGAGGGGGGGACAATGAGCAGTTCTTC. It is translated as CASSQRGGGDNEQFF.

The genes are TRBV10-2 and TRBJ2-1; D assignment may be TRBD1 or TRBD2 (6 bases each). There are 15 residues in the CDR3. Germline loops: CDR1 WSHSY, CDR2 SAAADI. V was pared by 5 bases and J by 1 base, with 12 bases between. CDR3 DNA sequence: TGCGCCAGCAGTCCCAGGAGGGGGTCCTACAATGAGCAGTTCTTC. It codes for CASSPRRGSYNEQFF.

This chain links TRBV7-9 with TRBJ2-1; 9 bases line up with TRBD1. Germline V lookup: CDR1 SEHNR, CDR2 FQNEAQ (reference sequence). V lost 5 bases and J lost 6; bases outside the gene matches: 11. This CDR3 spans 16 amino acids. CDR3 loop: CASSQFGTGLGNEQFF. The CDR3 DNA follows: TGTGCCAGCAGCCAGTTCGGGACAGGGCTCGGCAATGAGCAGTTCTTC.

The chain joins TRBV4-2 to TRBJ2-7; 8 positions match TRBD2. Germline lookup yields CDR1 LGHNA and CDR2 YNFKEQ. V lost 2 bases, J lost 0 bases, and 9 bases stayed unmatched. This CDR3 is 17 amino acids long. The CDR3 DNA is TGTGCCAGCAGCCAATTTGGGACTAGGAGGAGCTCCTACGAGCAGTACTTC. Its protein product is CASSQFGTRRSSYEQYF.

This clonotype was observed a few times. The CDR3 sequence: CATRQGFGVYEQYF. CDR3 in DNA: TGTGCCACCCGACAGGGATTTGGGGTCTACGAGCAGTACTTC. The chain combines TRBV15 with TRBJ2-7; 7 bases map to TRBD1. CDR3 length: 14 amino acids. V lost 8 bases to trimming and J lost 3 bases; unmatched junction nucleotides: 10. Germline assignment: CDR1 LNHNV and CDR2 YYDKDF (reference sequence).

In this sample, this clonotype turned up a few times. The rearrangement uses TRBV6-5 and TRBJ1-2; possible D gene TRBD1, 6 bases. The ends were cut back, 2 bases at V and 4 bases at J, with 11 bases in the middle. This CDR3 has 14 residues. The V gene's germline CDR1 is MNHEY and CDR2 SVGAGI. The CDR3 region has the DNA TGTGCCAGCAGTTACGGGGGGCCTGGCTATGGCTACACCTTC. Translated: CASSYGGPGYGYTF.

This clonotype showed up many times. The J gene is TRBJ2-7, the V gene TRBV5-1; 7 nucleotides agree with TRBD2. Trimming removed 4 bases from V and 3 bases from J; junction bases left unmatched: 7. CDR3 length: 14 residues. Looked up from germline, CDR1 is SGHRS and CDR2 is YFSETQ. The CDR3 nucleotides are TGCGCCAGCAGCAGGGACTACTCCTTCTACGAGCAGTACTTC. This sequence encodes CASSRDYSFYEQYF.

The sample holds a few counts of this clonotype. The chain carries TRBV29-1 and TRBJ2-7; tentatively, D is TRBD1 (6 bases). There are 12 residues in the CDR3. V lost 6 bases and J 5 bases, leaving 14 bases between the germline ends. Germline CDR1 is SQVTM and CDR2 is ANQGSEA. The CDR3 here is CSVLRGFDEQYF. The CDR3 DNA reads TGCAGCGTGCTCAGGGGCTTCGACGAGCAGTACTTC.

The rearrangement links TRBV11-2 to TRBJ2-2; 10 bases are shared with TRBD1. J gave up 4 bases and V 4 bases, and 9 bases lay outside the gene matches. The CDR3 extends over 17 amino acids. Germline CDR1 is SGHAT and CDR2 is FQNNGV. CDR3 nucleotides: TGTGCCAGCAGCTCAGAGAGACAGGGGGCGCGCACCGGGGAGCTGTTTTTT. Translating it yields CASSSERQGARTGELFF.

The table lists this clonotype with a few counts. CDR3 sequence (DNA): TGTGCCAGCAGTTTATCTGCAGGGGGTTCGGTAGGCTACACCTTC. Translation gives CASSLSAGGSVGYTF. J is TRBJ1-2 and V is TRBV27, with TRBD1 matching over 7 bases. The CDR3 loop spans 15 amino acids. CDR1 MNHEY and CDR2 SMNVEV come from the germline V gene (reference sequence). The V gene end was trimmed by 0 bases and the J gene end by 8 bases; junction bases not matched to a gene: 9.

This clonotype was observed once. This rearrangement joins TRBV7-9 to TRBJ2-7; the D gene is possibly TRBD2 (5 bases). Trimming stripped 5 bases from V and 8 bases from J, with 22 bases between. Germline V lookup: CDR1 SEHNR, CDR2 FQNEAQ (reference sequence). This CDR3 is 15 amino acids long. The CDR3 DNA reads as TGTGCCAGCAGCCTCCTGACGGGGATTATCAACAAGCAGTACGTC. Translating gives CASSLLTGIINKQYV.

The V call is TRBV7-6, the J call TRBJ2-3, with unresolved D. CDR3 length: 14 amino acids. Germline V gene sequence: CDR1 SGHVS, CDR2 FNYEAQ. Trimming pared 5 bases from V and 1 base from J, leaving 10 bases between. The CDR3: CASSPWIGTDTQYF. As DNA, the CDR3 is TGTGCCAGCAGCCCCTGGATCGGCACAGATACGCAGTATTTT.

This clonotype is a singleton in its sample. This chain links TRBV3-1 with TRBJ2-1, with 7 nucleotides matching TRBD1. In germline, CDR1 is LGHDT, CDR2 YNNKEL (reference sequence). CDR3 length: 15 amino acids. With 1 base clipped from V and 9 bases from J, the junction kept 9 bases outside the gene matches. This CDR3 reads CASSQGPTGNGEQFF. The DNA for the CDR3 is TGTGCCAGCAGCCAAGGTCCGACAGGGAATGGTGAGCAGTTCTTC.

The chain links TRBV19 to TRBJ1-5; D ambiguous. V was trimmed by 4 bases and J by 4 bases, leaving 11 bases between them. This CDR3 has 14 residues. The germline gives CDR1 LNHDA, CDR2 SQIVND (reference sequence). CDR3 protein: CASSTRQGNQPQHF. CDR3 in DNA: TGTGCCAGTAGTACCCGACAAGGGAATCAGCCCCAGCATTTT.